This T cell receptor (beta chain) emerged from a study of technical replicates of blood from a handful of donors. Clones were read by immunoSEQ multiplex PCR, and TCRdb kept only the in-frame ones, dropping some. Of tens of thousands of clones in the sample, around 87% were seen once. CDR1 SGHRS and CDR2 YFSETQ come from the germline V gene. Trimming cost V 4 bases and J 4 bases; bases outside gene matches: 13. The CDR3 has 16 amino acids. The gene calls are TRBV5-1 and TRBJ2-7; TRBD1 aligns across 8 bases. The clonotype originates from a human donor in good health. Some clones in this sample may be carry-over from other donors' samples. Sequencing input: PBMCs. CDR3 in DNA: TGCGCCAGCAGCACAAGGAAGGGACAGGAAACATACGAGCAGTACTTC. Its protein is CASSTRKGQETYEQYF.